Shown below are 7 T cell receptor beta chains from a single sample sequenced in a study of blood T cell repertoires in COVID-19. Sequencing was performed with immunoSEQ multiplex PCR; in TCRdb, only in-frame clones are kept and a portion is missing. The table lists about 100,000 clones, roughly 86% of them singletons. The sample comprised peripheral blood. Receptors were obtained from a woman between 25 and 40 years old with acute or convalescent COVID-19.

For this clone: Mismatch with germline at one junction end may stem from a read error. The V gene is TRBV2, the J gene TRBJ1-5; D possibly corresponds to TRBD1 (6 bases). The CDR3 extends over 13 amino acids. Germline loops: CDR1 SNHLY, CDR2 FYNNEI. The CDR3 DNA is TGTGCCAGCAGGGAAGGGGGAGACACGCCCCAGCATTTT. It codes for CASREGGDTPQHF.

This clone turned up a few times. This chain links TRBV19 with TRBJ2-7, with 8 positions matching TRBD2. This CDR3 has 14 amino acids. Trimming removed 1 base from V and 2 bases from J; junction bases left unmatched: 1. Per the germline V gene, CDR1 is LNHDA and CDR2 is SQIVND (reference sequence). CDR3 sequence reads: CASSIAAGAYEQYF. The CDR3 DNA is TGTGCCAGTAGTATAGCAGCGGGGGCCTACGAGCAGTACTTC.

The CDR3, as DNA: TGCAGCGTTGAACAGGGAGGGACAGGGATGAACTATGGCTACACCTTC. Translation: CSVEQGGTGMNYGYTF. The V gene is TRBV29-1, the J gene TRBJ1-2, with 9 bases fitting TRBD1. The CDR3 spans 16 residues. With V trimmed by 2 bases and J by 2 bases, 9 bases remained unmatched. Germline CDR1 reads SQVTM; CDR2 reads ANQGSEA.

This chain connects TRBV7-9 to TRBJ2-4; 7 bases map to TRBD2. CDR3 length equals 16 residues. Germline CDR1 and CDR2: SEHNR and FQNEAQ (reference sequence). V dropped 2 bases and J dropped 3; count of bases not matched to a gene: 7. The CDR3 here is CASSLRTSDDKNIQYF. CDR3 bases: TGTGCCAGCAGCTTACGTACTAGCGATGACAAAAACATTCAGTACTTC. Together with reference TRBV7-9 and TRBJ2-4, the CDR3 gives the full variable domain: DTGVSQNPRHKITKRGQNVTFRCDPISEHNRLYWYRQTLGQGPEFLTYFQNEAQLEKSRLLSDRFSAERPKGSFSTLEIQRTEQGDSAMYLCASSLRTSDDKNIQYFGAGTRLSVL.

The rearrangement joins TRBV28 to TRBJ1-2; maybe TRBD1 (6 bases). CDR1 and CDR2 from the germline V gene are MDHEN and SYDVKM. The germline V and J ends were trimmed by 4 bases and 4 bases, with 13 bases remaining between them. CDR3 length: 14 residues. The CDR3 reads CASSSGTNTYGYTF. The CDR3 DNA reads TGTGCCAGCAGTTCCGGGACAAACACCTATGGCTACACCTTC.

The sample holds a few counts of this clone. V gene TRBV15 combines with J gene TRBJ1-2; no firm D call. V gave up 4 bases and J gave up 4 bases, with 13 bases separating them. Germline V gives CDR1 LNHNV, CDR2 YYDKDF (reference sequence). The CDR3 consists of 14 residues. The CDR3 DNA follows: TGTGCCACCAGCATTATCCGGGATCCCTATGGCTACACCTTC. Translated: CATSIIRDPYGYTF.

The chain uses TRBV2 and TRBJ2-7; 8 nucleotides line up with TRBD1. Germline CDR1 SNHLY, CDR2 FYNNEI. The CDR3 extends over 11 amino acids. Unmatched junction bases numbered 3, after V lost 6 bases and J lost 8 bases. CDR3 DNA sequence: TGTGCCAGCAGACCCAGGGGGCAGCAGTACTTC. Residues: CASRPRGQQYF.